The 22 T cell receptor beta chains below were found in one sample sequenced in a study of response to subunit inactivated influenza vaccine. TCRdb called the RT-PCR reads again in MiXCR, with one record for every CDR3 protein. Here the sample spans around 470,000 distinct CDR3 sequences, around 7.9% being singletons. The sequences come from PBMCs from blood, collected around 25 months after vaccination. Receptors were obtained from a man between 50 and 69 years old who received an inactivated influenza vaccine.

This clonotype was observed at least ten times. V and J are TRBV7-2 and TRBJ1-2, with no clear D. This CDR3 has 14 residues. Germline V gene lookup returns CDR1 SGHTA and CDR2 FQGNSA. Trimming removed 1 base from V and 4 bases from J, with 10 bases in between. CDR3 sequence: CASSLGVRAYGYTF. As DNA, the CDR3 is TGTGCCAGCAGCTTAGGAGTACGTGCCTATGGCTACACCTTC.

This clonotype was counted at least ten times. The chain joins TRBV12-3 or TRBV12-4 to TRBJ1-1; D perhaps matches TRBD1 (5 bases). The V gene lost 3 bases and the J gene lost 0 bases, with 14 bases spanning the gap. The CDR3 covers 16 residues. CDR3 protein: CASSLGGARMNTEAFF. CDR3 bases: TGTGCCAGCAGTTTGGGAGGGGCGAGAATGAACACTGAAGCTTTCTTT.

The J gene is TRBJ2-7, the V gene TRBV20-1; maybe TRBD2 (6 bases). Trimming pared 6 bases from V and 0 bases from J, leaving 15 bases between. CDR3 length: 14 amino acids. Germline CDR1 is DFQATT and CDR2 is SNEGSKA (reference sequence). The CDR3 region is CSAVKRGISYEQYF. The CDR3 DNA reads as TGCAGTGCCGTGAAACGGGGGATCTCCTACGAGCAGTACTTC.

This clonotype was detected ten times or more. The rearrangement links TRBV29-1 to TRBJ2-7; D is undetermined. Germline assignment: CDR1 SQVTM and CDR2 ANQGSEA. Trimming removed 2 bases at V and 2 bases at J, with 16 bases between. There are 15 residues in the CDR3. In nucleotides, the CDR3 is TGCAGCGTTGAAACGCCCCTCCTGAGCCCCTACGAGCAGTACTTC. Residues: CSVETPLLSPYEQYF.

This clonotype has ten or more counts. V usage is TRBV5-1 and J usage is TRBJ1-1, with D tentatively TRBD1 (6 bases). This CDR3 comprises 15 residues. In germline, CDR1 is SGHRS, CDR2 YFSETQ. V shed 0 bases and J shed 4 bases, with 13 bases lying between them. In DNA, the CDR3 is TGCGCCAGCAGCTTGGTGGGGGGCGCGGGCACTGAAGCTTTCTTT. This sequence encodes CASSLVGGAGTEAFF. The complete variable domain, with remaining parts taken from reference TRBV5-1 and TRBJ1-1, reads KAGVTQTPRYLIKTRGQQVTLSCSPISGHRSVSWYQQTPGQGLQFLFEYFSETQRNKGNFPGRFSGRQFSNSRSEMNVSTLELGDSALYLCASSLVGGAGTEAFFGQGTRLTVV.

At least ten counts were recorded for this clonotype. The chain recombines TRBV5-5 with TRBJ2-7; D gene uncertain. There are 11 residues in the CDR3. The V gene's germline CDR1 is SGHKS and CDR2 YYEKEE (reference sequence). V gave up 4 bases and J gave up 7 bases, with 9 bases separating them. CDR3 sequence reads: CASSPGVEQYF. In DNA, the CDR3 is TGTGCCAGCAGCCCTGGAGTTGAGCAGTACTTC.

This clonotype was detected many times. This sequence joins TRBV5-1 and TRBJ2-5; TRBD1 agrees at 11 bases. CDR3 length: 14 amino acids. V dropped 4 bases and J dropped 8; count of bases not matched to a gene: 7. Germline V gene sequence: CDR1 SGHRS, CDR2 YFSETQ. The CDR3 loop reads CASSLGQGAATQYF. The CDR3 nucleotides are TGCGCCAGCAGCCTCGGACAGGGGGCAGCAACCCAGTACTTC.

This clonotype was seen only a few times. The chain carries TRBV5-1 and TRBJ2-5, with TRBD2 identical over 8 bases. The CDR3 spans 15 residues. CDR1 is SGHRS, CDR2 YFSETQ, per germline. J gave up 3 bases and V 0 bases, and 4 bases lay outside the gene matches. CDR3 residues: CASSLVRRGEETQYF. CDR3 DNA sequence: TGCGCCAGCAGCTTGGTCAGGCGGGGGGAAGAGACCCAGTACTTC. Full variable domain (rest looked up from reference TRBV5-1 and TRBJ2-5): KAGVTQTPRYLIKTRGQQVTLSCSPISGHRSVSWYQQTPGQGLQFLFEYFSETQRNKGNFPGRFSGRQFSNSRSEMNVSTLELGDSALYLCASSLVRRGEETQYFGPGTRLLVL.

V gene TRBV20-1 combines with J gene TRBJ2-2; TRBD2 might be the D (5 bases). Germline loops: CDR1 DFQATT, CDR2 SNEGSKA (reference sequence). Trimming shortened V by 0 bases and J by 1 base, and 12 bases separated the two germline ends. The CDR3 runs to 16 residues. DNA of the CDR3: TGCAGTGCTAGAGATCAATACGAGGGGAACACCGGGGAGCTGTTTTTT. It encodes CSARDQYEGNTGELFF.

On this clonotype: A read error may explain this, as a much larger clone is one base away. CDR3: CASGQEARAYQETQYF. Written as DNA, the CDR3 is TGTGCCAGCGGCCAAGAGGCCAGGGCTTACCAAGAGACCCAGTACTTC. The chain uses TRBV3-1 and TRBJ2-5; possibly TRBD1 for D (5 bases). CDR3 length: 16 amino acids. CDR1 LGHDT and CDR2 YNNKEL come from the germline V gene (reference sequence).

This clonotype has ten or more counts. This sequence joins TRBV3-1 and TRBJ1-1; TRBD1 is a possible D gene (6 bases). Trimming removed 2 bases from V and 1 base from J, with 8 bases in between. Germline V CDR1 and CDR2: LGHDT, YNNKEL (reference sequence). This CDR3 spans 14 amino acids. The CDR3 nucleotides read TGTGCCAGCAGCCAACTGGGGGCGAACACTGAAGCTTTCTTT. Translation gives CASSQLGANTEAFF.

The table lists this clonotype with many counts. V gene TRBV9 combines with J gene TRBJ2-2; D unclear. CDR1 and CDR2 from the germline V gene are SGDLS and YYNGEE. The length of the CDR3 is 17 residues. V lost 3 bases to trimming and J lost 6 bases, with 21 bases between them. CDR3 loop: CASSGVSGALKAGELFF. The CDR3 DNA reads TGTGCCAGCAGCGGAGTTTCGGGTGCTCTCAAGGCCGGGGAGCTGTTTTTT.

This clonotype was seen more than once but under ten times. This rearrangement joins TRBV20-1 to TRBJ1-1; D is perhaps TRBD1 (6 bases). The germline V and J ends were trimmed by 4 bases and 11 bases, with 23 bases remaining between them. The CDR3 runs to 14 residues. Germline V gives CDR1 DFQATT, CDR2 SNEGSKA (reference sequence). The CDR3: CSANRGVDLAGAFF. CDR3 sequence (DNA): TGCAGTGCTAATAGGGGGGTCGACTTGGCGGGGGCTTTCTTT.

This sequence joins TRBV20-1 and TRBJ1-3; no firm D call. The CDR3 totals 13 residues. Trimming cost V 3 bases and J 0 bases, with 6 bases left between them. Germline V gene lookup returns CDR1 DFQATT and CDR2 SNEGSKA (reference sequence). In nucleotides, the CDR3 is TGCAGTGCTAGTTTATCCTCTGGAAACACCATATATTTT. Translation: CSASLSSGNTIYF.

This clonotype has just a few counts. This chain joins TRBV7-8 and TRBJ1-1; the match to TRBD1 covers 7 bases. Germline CDR1 SGHVS, CDR2 FQNEAQ. The CDR3 contains 15 residues. V lost 4 bases, J lost 0 bases, and 5 bases stayed unmatched. The DNA for the CDR3 is TGTGCCAGCAGCTCCAGGGACAGTTTGAACACTGAAGCTTTCTTT. Amino acid sequence: CASSSRDSLNTEAFF. Filled out from reference TRBV7-8 and TRBJ1-1, the complete variable domain reads GAGVSQSPRYKVAKRGQDVALRCDPISGHVSLFWYQQALGQGPEFLTYFQNEAQLDKSGLPSDRFFAERPEGSVSTLKIQRTQQEDSAVYLCASSSRDSLNTEAFFGQGTRLTVV.

This sequence joins TRBV7-2 and TRBJ2-1; a weak D match, TRBD2 (6 bases). The germline V gene has CDR1 SGHTA and CDR2 FQGNSA. Trimming took 1 base from V and 3 from J, leaving 10 bases between them. The CDR3 is 15 residues long. In nucleotides, the CDR3 is TGTGCCAGCAGCTTAGATTGGCGGGACTACAATGAGCAGTTCTTC. This encodes CASSLDWRDYNEQFF.

The rearrangement links TRBV9 to TRBJ2-2, with D tentatively TRBD1 (7 bases). The length of the CDR3 is 16 residues. The germline V gene encodes CDR1 SGDLS and CDR2 YYNGEE. V was shortened by 6 bases and J by 5 bases, with 20 bases between the two germline ends. CDR3 loop: CASMPGAGGRTGELFF. In DNA form, the CDR3 reads TGTGCCAGCATGCCGGGGGCAGGGGGAAGGACCGGGGAGCTGTTTTTT.

The chain uses TRBV5-1 and TRBJ2-3; D not resolved. The CDR3 length is 14 residues. The V and J ends lost 1 base and 2 bases respectively, with 8 bases between them. CDR1 is SGHRS, CDR2 YFSETQ, per germline. The CDR3 spells CASSLHRLTDTQYF. The CDR3 DNA sequence: TGCGCCAGCAGCTTGCATCGACTCACAGATACGCAGTATTTT.

As DNA, the CDR3 is TGCGCCAGCAACGAGGGTGCCAACTATGGCTACACCTTC. Encoded protein: CASNEGANYGYTF. This chain uses TRBV5-1 with TRBJ1-2; no clear D. This CDR3 is built from 13 residues. Germline V lookup: CDR1 SGHRS, CDR2 YFSETQ. V shed 6 bases and J shed 2 bases, with 11 bases lying between them.

The chain carries TRBV9 and TRBJ1-1, with a weak D call TRBD1 (6 bases). V was trimmed by 0 bases and J by 5 bases, leaving 14 bases between them. Germline CDR1 reads SGDLS; CDR2 reads YYNGEE. The CDR3 has 15 residues. For the CDR3, the DNA is TGTGCCAGCAGCGTAGAACAGGGCAGAGGGACTGAAGCTTTCTTT. Protein: CASSVEQGRGTEAFF.

Many counts were recorded for this clonotype. The chain links TRBV20-1 to TRBJ2-3, with TRBD2 matching over 9 bases. This CDR3 comprises 13 residues. The V gene's germline CDR1 is DFQATT and CDR2 SNEGSKA (reference sequence). CDR3 sequence (DNA): TGCAGCCCCTGGGCGGGGGGGCCAAATACGCAGTATTTT. The encoded protein is CSPWAGGPNTQYF.

This clonotype was counted only a few times. This rearrangement joins TRBV20-1 to TRBJ1-5, with D uncertain. The CDR3 covers 12 residues. Trimming pared 2 bases from V and 4 bases from J, leaving 6 bases between. CDR1 DFQATT and CDR2 SNEGSKA come from the germline V gene (reference sequence). The CDR3 DNA is TGCAGTGCTAGAATGGTGAATCAGCCCCAGCATTTT. It is translated as CSARMVNQPQHF.